This T cell receptor (beta chain) is from a study of primary melanoma T cells and metastatic recurrence (dated by TCRdb to the early 2020s). For the wider study: The cohort consisted of approximately 180 primary melanomas of stage T2 to T4, each more than 1 mm thick. Whether T-cell fraction and T-cell repertoire clonality in primary melanoma tumors predicted patient outcome was tested in the study. The T-cell fraction measured by TCR beta sequencing was weighed against progression-free survival, the clinical outcome chosen for the comparison. Histopathological grading of tumor-infiltrating lymphocytes was compared with the sequencing-derived T-cell fraction. The paper as a whole reports these results and caveats: Progression-free survival prediction was reportedly improved more by adding T-cell fraction to tumor thickness than by adding any other histopathological variable. The authors presented an effective T-cell-mediated antitumor response in primary melanoma only as a suggestion and not as a demonstrated mechanism. A T-cell fraction greater than 20% appeared to be protective whatever the ulceration status, mitotic rate or nodal disease. The tumor T-cell fraction reportedly predicted progression-free survival independently of thickness, ulceration, mitotic rate and age.

The library was made by the immunoSEQ multiplex PCR assay. Primary melanoma tumor tissue underwent high-throughput sequencing of the T-cell receptor beta chain. Per the original workflow: Among the repertoire analyses were the distribution of insertions and deletions and the sharing of TCRB CDR3 between samples. A gradient-boosted model ranked how well the T-cell fraction predicted outcome compared with histopathological variables. TCRdb took this table from immuneACCESS and kept in-frame rearrangements with V and J called. Such tables lack part of the clones; where checked against another copy, unresolved V genes explain under half of the gap, and the rest is unexplained. V and J calls and clone size are copied from that table; D and trimming were computed from the DNA. A total of 1,500 to 2,000 clones appear in this sample, around four fifths of them only once. Clones ranked in the top ten supply 34% of the sample.

About this clone: Its recognized antigen is unknown. No qualities accompany the bases; no much larger clone lies one base away.

Patients had primary melanoma that had been surgically resected and was considered potentially curable but at risk of metastatic recurrence. Sequencing was performed on melanoma tumor tissue. The sequence was collected from a human donor with melanoma.

The DNA is as follows: TGTGCCAGCAGTTCAGAATATAGCAATCAGCCCCAGCATTTT. The encoded protein is CASSSEYSNQPQHF. Here the chain combines TRBV6-8 and TRBJ1-5, with the D gene not clear enough to name. CDR1 and CDR2, per the germline V gene, are MNHGY and SAAAGT. The CDR3 runs 14 residues from the cysteine to the phenylalanine. Left in the record is the CDR3 DNA by itself, 42 bases read in frame from the first base. The V end loses 4 bases and the J end loses 0 bases, and a stretch of 7 bases separates them.